This T cell receptor (beta chain) comes out of a study of shared clonotypes between healthy human individuals. A word on this clone: Its target is not known.

Sorted-subset replicate PCRs used around 220 ng DNA, 25,000 to 30,000 T cell genomes. Assay used: immunoSEQ multiplex PCR; TCRdb lists only in-frame clones, some missing. The table lists around 700,000 clones, 60% to 75% of them singletons. Study-wide results and limits: As a rule, naive subsets had a larger estimated richness than memory subsets.

The trim removed 4 bases at V and 1 base at J, leaving 11 bases unmatched. This CDR3 is built from 17 residues. CDR1 and CDR2 from the germline V gene are SGHRS and YFSETQ. This TCR was sampled from a woman in her twenties or thirties in good health. The sequenced sample was memory CD4+ T cells sorted from blood. Described subset: CD45RA-negative fraction. The J gene is TRBJ1-5, the V gene TRBV5-1; TRBD1 agrees at 7 bases. The CDR3 coding sequence is TGCGCCAGCAGCCAAACCTACCGGGACAGAAGCAATCAGCCCCAGCATTTT. This translates into CASSQTYRDRSNQPQHF.